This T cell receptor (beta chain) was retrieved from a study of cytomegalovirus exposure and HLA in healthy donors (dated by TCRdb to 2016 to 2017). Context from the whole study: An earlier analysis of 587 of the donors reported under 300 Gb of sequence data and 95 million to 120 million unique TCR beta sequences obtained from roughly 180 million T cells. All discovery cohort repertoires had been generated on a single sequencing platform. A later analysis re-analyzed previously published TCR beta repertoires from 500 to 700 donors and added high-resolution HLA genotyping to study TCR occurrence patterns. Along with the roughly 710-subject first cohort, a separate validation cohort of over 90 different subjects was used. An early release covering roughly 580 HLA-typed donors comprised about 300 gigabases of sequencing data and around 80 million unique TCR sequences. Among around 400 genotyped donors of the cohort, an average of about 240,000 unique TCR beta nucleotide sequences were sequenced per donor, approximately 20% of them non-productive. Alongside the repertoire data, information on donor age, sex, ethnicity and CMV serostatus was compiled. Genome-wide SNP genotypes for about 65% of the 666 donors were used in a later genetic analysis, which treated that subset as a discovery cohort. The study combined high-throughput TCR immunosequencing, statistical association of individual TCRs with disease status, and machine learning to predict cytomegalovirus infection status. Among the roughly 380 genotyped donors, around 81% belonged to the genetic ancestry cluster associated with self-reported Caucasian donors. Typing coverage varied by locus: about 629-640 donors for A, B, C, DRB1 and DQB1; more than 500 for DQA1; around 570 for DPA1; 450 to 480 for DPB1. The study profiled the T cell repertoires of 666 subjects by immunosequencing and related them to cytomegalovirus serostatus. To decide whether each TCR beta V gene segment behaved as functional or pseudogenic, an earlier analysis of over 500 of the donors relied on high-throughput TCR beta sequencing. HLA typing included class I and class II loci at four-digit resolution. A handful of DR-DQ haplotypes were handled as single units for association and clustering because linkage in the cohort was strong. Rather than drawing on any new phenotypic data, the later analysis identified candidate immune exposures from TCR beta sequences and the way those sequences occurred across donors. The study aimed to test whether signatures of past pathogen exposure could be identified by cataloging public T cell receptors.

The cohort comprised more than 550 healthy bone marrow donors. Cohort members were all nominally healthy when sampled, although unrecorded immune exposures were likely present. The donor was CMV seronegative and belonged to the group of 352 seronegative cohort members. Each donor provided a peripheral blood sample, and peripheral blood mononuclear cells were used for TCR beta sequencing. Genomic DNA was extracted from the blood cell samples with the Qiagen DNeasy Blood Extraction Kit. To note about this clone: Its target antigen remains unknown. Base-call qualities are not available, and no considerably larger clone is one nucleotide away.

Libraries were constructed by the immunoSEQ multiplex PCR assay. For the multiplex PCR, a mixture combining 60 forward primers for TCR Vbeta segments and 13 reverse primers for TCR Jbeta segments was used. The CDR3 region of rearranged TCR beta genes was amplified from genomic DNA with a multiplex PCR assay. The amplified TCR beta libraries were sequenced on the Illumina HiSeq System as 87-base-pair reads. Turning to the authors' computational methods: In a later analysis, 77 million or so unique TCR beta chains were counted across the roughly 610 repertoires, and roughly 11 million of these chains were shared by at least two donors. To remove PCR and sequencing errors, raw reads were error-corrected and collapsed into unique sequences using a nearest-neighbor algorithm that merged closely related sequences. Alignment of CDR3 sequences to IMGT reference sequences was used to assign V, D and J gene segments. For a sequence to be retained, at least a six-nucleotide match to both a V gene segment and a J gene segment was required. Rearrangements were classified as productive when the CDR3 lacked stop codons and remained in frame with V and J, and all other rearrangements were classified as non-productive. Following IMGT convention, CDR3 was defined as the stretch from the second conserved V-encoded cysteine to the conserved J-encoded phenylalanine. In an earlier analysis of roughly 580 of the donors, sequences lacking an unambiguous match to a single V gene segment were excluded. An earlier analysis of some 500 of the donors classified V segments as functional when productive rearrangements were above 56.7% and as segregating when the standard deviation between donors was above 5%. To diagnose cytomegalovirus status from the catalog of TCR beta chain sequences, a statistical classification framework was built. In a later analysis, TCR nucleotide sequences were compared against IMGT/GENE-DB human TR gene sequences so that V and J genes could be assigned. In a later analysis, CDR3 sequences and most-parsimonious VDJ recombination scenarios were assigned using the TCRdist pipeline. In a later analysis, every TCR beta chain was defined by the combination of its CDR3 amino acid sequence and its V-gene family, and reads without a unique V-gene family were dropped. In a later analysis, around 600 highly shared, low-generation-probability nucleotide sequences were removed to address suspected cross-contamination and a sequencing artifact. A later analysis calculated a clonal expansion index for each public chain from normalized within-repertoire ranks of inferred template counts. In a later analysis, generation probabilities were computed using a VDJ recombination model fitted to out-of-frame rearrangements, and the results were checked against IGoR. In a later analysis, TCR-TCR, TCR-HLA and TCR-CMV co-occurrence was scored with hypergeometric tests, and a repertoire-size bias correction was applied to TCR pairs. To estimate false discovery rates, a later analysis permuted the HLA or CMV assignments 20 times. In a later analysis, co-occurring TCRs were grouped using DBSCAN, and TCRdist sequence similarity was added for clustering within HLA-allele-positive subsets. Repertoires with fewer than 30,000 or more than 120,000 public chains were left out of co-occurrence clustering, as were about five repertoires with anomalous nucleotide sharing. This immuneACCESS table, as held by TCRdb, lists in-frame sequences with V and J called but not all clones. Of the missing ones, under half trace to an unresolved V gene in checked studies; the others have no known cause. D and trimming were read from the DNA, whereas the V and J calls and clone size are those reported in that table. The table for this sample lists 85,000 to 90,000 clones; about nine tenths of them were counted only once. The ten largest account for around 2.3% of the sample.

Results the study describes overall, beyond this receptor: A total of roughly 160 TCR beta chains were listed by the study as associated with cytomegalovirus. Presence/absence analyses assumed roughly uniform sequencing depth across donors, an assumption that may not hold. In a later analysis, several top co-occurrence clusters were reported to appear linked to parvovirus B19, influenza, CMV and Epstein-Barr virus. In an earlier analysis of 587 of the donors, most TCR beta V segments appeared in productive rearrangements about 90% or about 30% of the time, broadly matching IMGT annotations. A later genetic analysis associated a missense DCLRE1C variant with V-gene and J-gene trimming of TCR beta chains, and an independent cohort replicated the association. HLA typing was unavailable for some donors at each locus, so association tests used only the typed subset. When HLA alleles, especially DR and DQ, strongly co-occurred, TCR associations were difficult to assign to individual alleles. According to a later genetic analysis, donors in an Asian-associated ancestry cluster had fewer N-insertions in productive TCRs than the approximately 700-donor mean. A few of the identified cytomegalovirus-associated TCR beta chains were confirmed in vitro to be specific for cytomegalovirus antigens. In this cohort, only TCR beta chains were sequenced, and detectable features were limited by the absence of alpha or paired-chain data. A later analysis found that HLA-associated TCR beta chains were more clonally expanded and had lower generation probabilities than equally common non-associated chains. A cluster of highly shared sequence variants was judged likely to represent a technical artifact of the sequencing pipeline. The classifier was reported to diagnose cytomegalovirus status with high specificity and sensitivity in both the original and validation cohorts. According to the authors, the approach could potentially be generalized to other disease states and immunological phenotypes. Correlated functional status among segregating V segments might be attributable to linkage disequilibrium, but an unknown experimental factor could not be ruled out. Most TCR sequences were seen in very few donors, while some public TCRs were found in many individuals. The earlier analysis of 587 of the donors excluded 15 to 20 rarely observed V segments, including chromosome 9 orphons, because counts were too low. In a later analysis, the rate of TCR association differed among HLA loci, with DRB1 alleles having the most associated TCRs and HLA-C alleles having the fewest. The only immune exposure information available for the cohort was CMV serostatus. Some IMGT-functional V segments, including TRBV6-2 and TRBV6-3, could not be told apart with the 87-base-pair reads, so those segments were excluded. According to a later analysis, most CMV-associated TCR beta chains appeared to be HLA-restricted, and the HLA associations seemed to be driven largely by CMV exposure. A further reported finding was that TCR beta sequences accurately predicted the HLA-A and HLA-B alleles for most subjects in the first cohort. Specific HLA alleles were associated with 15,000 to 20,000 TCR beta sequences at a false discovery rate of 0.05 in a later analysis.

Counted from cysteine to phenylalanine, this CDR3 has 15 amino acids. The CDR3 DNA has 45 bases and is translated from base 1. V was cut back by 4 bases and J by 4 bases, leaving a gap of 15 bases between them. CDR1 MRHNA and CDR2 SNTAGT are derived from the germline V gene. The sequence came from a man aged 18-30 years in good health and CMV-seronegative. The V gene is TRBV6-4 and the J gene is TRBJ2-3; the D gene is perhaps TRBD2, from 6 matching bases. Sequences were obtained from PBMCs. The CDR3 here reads CASSVSYGSSDTQYF. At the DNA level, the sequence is TGTGCCAGCAGTGTCTCCTACGGGAGTTCAGATACGCAGTATTTT.